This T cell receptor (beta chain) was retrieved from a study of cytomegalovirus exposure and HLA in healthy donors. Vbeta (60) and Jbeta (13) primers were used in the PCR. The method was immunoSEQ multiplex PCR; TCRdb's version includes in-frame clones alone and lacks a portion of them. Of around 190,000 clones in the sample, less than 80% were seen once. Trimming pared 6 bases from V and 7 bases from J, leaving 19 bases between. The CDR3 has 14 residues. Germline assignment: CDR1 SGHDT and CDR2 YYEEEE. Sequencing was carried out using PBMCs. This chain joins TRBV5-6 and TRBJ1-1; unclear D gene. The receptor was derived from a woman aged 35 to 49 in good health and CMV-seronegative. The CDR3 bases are TGTGCCAGCACCAAAGACACGGCCTACCGTGAAGCTTTCTTT. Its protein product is CASTKDTAYREAFF.